The next 14 T cell receptor beta chains were all read from a single sample in a study of blood T cells in healthy people across ages. A J-beta primer mix and a sample-barcoded 5' primer were used in a second PCR of roughly 6 to 12 cycles. TCRdb ran MiXCR on the 5' RACE reads and lists one entry per CDR3 protein. The data show fewer than 750,000 distinct CDR3 sequences, about 50% seen once. Sequenced: blood. The receptors shown here come from a woman at least 80 years old in good health.

The V call is TRBV6-5, the J call TRBJ2-1; 7 nucleotides align to TRBD1. V gave up 3 bases and J gave up 6 bases; unmatched junction bases: 2. The CDR3 is 13 amino acids. Germline V gives CDR1 MNHEY, CDR2 SVGAGI. In DNA form, the CDR3 reads TGTGCCAGCAGTTATTACAGGGGCAATGAGCAGTTCTTC. Translated: CASSYYRGNEQFF.

This clonotype has at least ten counts. V gene TRBV20-1 combines with J gene TRBJ2-1, with 12 positions matching TRBD2. This CDR3 has 18 residues. V trimming: 1 base; J trimming: 5 bases; junction bases outside the gene matches: 12. Germline V CDR1 and CDR2: DFQATT, SNEGSKA (reference sequence). The CDR3 DNA reads as TGCAGTGCTAGAGGGGGGCTAGCGGGAGGGCCGAGGCACAATGAGCAGTTCTTC. It encodes CSARGGLAGGPRHNEQFF.

This clonotype has a count of ten or more. The V call is TRBV9, the J call TRBJ2-4, with D perhaps TRBD2 (6 bases). V shed 3 bases and J shed 0 bases, with 7 bases lying between them. CDR1 SGDLS and CDR2 YYNGEE come from the germline V gene. There are 14 residues in the CDR3. CDR3 sequence reads: CASSGDLAKNIQYF. The CDR3 coding sequence is TGTGCCAGCAGCGGGGACTTAGCCAAAAACATTCAGTACTTC.

This clonotype was seen many times. This chain links TRBV12-3 or TRBV12-4 with TRBJ2-5; TRBD1 matches 8 bases. After removal of 5 bases from V and 4 bases from J, the junction contained 6 bases not matched to a gene. The CDR3 loop spans 14 amino acids. This CDR3 is CASSRDGQGETQYF. In DNA, the CDR3 is TGTGCCAGCAGTCGAGATGGACAGGGAGAGACCCAGTACTTC.

This clonotype was counted a few times. This chain connects TRBV7-2 to TRBJ2-1, with 7 bases lining up with TRBD2. This CDR3 has 15 amino acids. Germline CDR1 is SGHTA and CDR2 is FQGNSA. With 7 bases clipped from V and 3 bases from J, the junction kept 9 bases outside the gene matches. DNA of the CDR3: TGTGCCAGCACTTTAGGTTCGGGGGGCTACAATGAGCAGTTCTTC. It is translated as CASTLGSGGYNEQFF.

There are many counts of this clonotype. The V gene is TRBV12-3 or TRBV12-4, the J gene TRBJ2-3; 8 bases line up with TRBD2. V shed 3 bases, J shed 2 bases, and the junction held 4 bases outside the gene matches. CDR3 length: 15 residues. CDR3 region: CASSLQRGTTDTQYF. CDR3 bases: TGTGCCAGCAGTTTGCAGCGGGGGACCACAGATACGCAGTATTTT.

This clonotype was picked up a small number of times. This could be a read error, since a much larger clone is one nucleotide away. The gene calls are TRBV29-1 and TRBJ2-7; tentatively, D is TRBD1 (5 bases). The CDR3 sequence is 13 residues long. Germline values: CDR1 SQVTM, CDR2 ANQGSEA. The CDR3 reads CGVGHTVTGEQYF. In DNA form, the CDR3 reads TGCGGCGTCGGACATACAGTCACGGGCGAGCAGTACTTC.

The chain is built from TRBV29-1 and TRBJ2-5; D might be TRBD1 (6 bases). This CDR3 comprises 17 residues. V was shortened by 3 bases and J by 4 bases, with 24 bases between the two germline ends. CDR1 SQVTM and CDR2 ANQGSEA come from the germline V gene. CDR3 in amino acids: CSVESFIGGQGGETQYF. The CDR3 DNA is TGCAGCGTTGAGAGTTTTATTGGGGGTCAAGGGGGAGAGACCCAGTACTTC.

The chain joins TRBV5-1 to TRBJ2-5; 8 positions match TRBD2. This CDR3 contains 14 residues. From germline, CDR1 is SGHRS and CDR2 YFSETQ. V dropped 4 bases and J dropped 5; count of bases not matched to a gene: 7. The CDR3 nucleotides read TGCGCCAGCAGCCCCGGACTAGCCAGTGAGACCCAGTACTTC. Its translation: CASSPGLASETQYF.

V gene TRBV7-2 combines with J gene TRBJ2-4; tentative D call: TRBD1 (7 bases). V was trimmed by 5 bases and J by 10 bases, leaving 15 bases between them. The CDR3 runs 13 residues. CDR1 and CDR2 (germline): SGHTA, FQGNSA. DNA for the CDR3: TGTGCCAGCAGCAACCCAGGGGGGACGATTCAGTACTTC. Its translation: CASSNPGGTIQYF.

This clonotype occurred many times. This chain links TRBV3-1 with TRBJ2-1; 8 bases align to TRBD2. The CDR3 totals 16 residues. Trimming cost V 0 bases and J 4 bases; bases outside gene matches: 5. The V gene's germline CDR1 is LGHDT and CDR2 YNNKEL (reference sequence). This CDR3 is CASSQEGTSGYNEQFF. As DNA, the CDR3 is TGTGCCAGCAGCCAAGAAGGAACTAGCGGATACAATGAGCAGTTCTTC.

In the case of this clonotype: This sequence may be a read error, since a much larger clone differs from it by one base. The V and J genes are TRBV12-3 or TRBV12-4 and TRBJ2-1; the match to TRBD2 covers 8 bases. The CDR3 sequence is 14 residues long. The CDR3 sequence is CAGRSGLENNEQFF. The CDR3 DNA reads as TGTGCCGGCAGATCGGGACTAGAAAACAATGAGCAGTTCTTC.

This clonotype was seen repeatedly, ten times or more. This chain joins TRBV20-1 and TRBJ2-3; TRBD1 agrees at 8 bases. Trimming took 5 bases from V and 2 from J; bases not matched to a gene: 6. The length of the CDR3 is 14 residues. The germline V gene encodes CDR1 DFQATT and CDR2 SNEGSKA (reference sequence). CDR3 sequence (DNA): TGCAGTGCTCCCGGACAGGGCAACACAGATACGCAGTATTTT. Translated: CSAPGQGNTDTQYF.

The chain has TRBV18 and TRBJ1-2; D gene ambiguous. This CDR3 comprises 13 residues. V was pared by 6 bases and J by 8 bases, with 16 bases between. Germline-derived CDR1 and CDR2 are KGHSH and LQKENI. The CDR3 protein is CASSGWDGLGYTF. The DNA for the CDR3 is TGTGCCAGCTCCGGTTGGGATGGCCTCGGCTACACCTTC.